The 14 T cell receptor beta chains in this list originate from one sample, sequenced in a study of cytomegalovirus exposure and HLA in healthy donors. The table came from immunoSEQ multiplex PCR; TCRdb's copy has only in-frame clones and leaves some out. This table has 150,000 to 160,000 clones, 86% appearing once. Sequenced: PBMCs. All receptors come from a human donor in good health.

The gene calls are TRBV5-1 and TRBJ2-3; TRBD2 might be the D (5 bases). V lost 1 base and J 6 bases, leaving 6 bases between the germline ends. CDR3 size: 12 residues. CDR1 is SGHRS and CDR2 is YFSETQ in the germline V gene. CDR3 coding DNA: TGCGCCAGCAGCTTGTCGGGGGATACGCAGTATTTT. Translation: CASSLSGDTQYF.

For the CDR3, the DNA is TGTGCCAGCATCAAAGGGTCGGACAGGGGCCCTGAAGCTTTCTTT. Protein: CASIKGSDRGPEAFF. The chain recombines TRBV6-5 with TRBJ1-1; 9 bases align to TRBD1. CDR1 is MNHEY, CDR2 SVGAGI, per germline. The CDR3 runs to 15 residues. V dropped 7 bases and J dropped 6; count of bases not matched to a gene: 12.

The rearrangement links TRBV27 to TRBJ2-2, with TRBD2 matching 9 bases. Germline V gene sequence: CDR1 MNHEY, CDR2 SMNVEV (reference sequence). The junction had 5 bases not matched to a gene; V was cut back by 6 bases and J by 3 bases. The CDR3 consists of 15 residues. The CDR3 sequence: CASSRTSVYTGELFF. CDR3 DNA sequence: TGTGCCAGCAGCCGGACTAGCGTATACACCGGGGAGCTGTTTTTT.

This clone occurred once. The chain joins TRBV2 to TRBJ2-5; no firm D call. The germline V gene encodes CDR1 SNHLY and CDR2 FYNNEI. V was cut by 3 bases and J by 4 bases, with 12 bases left in between. The CDR3 loop spans 14 amino acids. The CDR3 loop reads CASSDRLPPETQYF. CDR3 in DNA: TGTGCCAGCAGTGACAGGCTGCCACCAGAGACCCAGTACTTC. The full variable domain, rest sourced from reference TRBV2 and TRBJ2-5, is EPEVTQTPSHQVTQMGQEVILRCVPISNHLYFYWYRQILGQKVEFLVSFYNNEISEKSEIFDDQFSVERPDGSNFTLKIRSTKLEDSAMYFCASSDRLPPETQYFGPGTRLLVL.

V is TRBV11-2 and J is TRBJ2-3, with 7 bases lining up with TRBD2. The germline gives CDR1 SGHAT, CDR2 FQNNGV. The CDR3 runs 15 residues. The ends lost 7 bases at V and 3 bases at J; junction bases unmatched: 10. This chain's CDR3 is CASTGGPWRTDTQYF. As DNA, the CDR3 is TGTGCCAGCACGGGAGGACCATGGAGGACAGATACGCAGTATTTT.

This clone was counted once. J is TRBJ1-1 and V is TRBV11-2; D not resolved. Trimming shortened V by 0 bases and J by 0 bases, and 8 bases separated the two germline ends. Germline CDR1 and CDR2: SGHAT and FQNNGV. The CDR3 length is 15 residues. The CDR3 loop is CASSLEVGLNTEAFF. In DNA, the CDR3 is TGTGCCAGCAGCTTAGAGGTGGGCCTGAACACTGAAGCTTTCTTT.

This sequence joins TRBV15 and TRBJ2-1; 7 nucleotides agree with TRBD1. CDR3 length equals 15 residues. The V and J ends lost 5 bases and 1 base, in that order; junction bases with no gene match: 5. Per the germline V gene, CDR1 is LNHNV and CDR2 is YYDKDF (reference sequence). The CDR3 sequence is CATSVQGDSYNEQFF. The CDR3, as DNA: TGTGCCACCAGCGTCCAGGGGGATTCCTACAATGAGCAGTTCTTC.

The chain employs TRBV19 and TRBJ1-5; D is ambiguous. V was shortened by 5 bases and J by 0 bases, with 11 bases between the two germline ends. The germline gives CDR1 LNHDA, CDR2 SQIVND (reference sequence). CDR3 length: 15 amino acids. The CDR3 DNA sequence: TGTGCCAGTAGTTCGCACGGTACTAGCAATCAGCCCCAGCATTTT. Encoded protein: CASSSHGTSNQPQHF. The complete variable domain, with remaining parts taken from reference TRBV19 and TRBJ1-5, reads DGGITQSPKYLFRKEGQNVTLSCEQNLNHDAMYWYRQDPGQGLRLIYYSQIVNDFQKGDIAEGYSVSREKKESFPLTVTSAQKNPTAFYLCASSSHGTSNQPQHFGDGTRLSIL.

The V gene is TRBV7-3, the J gene TRBJ1-1; the match to TRBD1 covers 7 bases. Germline loops: CDR1 SGHTA, CDR2 FQGTGA. V shed 2 bases and J 3 bases; nucleotides not matched to a gene: 3. The CDR3 is 14 amino acids. CDR3 coding DNA: TGTGCCAGCAGCTTACAGGGGGGATACACTGAAGCTTTCTTT. This encodes CASSLQGGYTEAFF. The full variable domain, rest sourced from reference TRBV7-3 and TRBJ1-1, is GAGVSQTPSNKVTEKGKYVELRCDPISGHTALYWYRQSLGQGPEFLIYFQGTGAADDSGLPNDRFFAVRPEGSVSTLKIQRTERGDSAVYLCASSLQGGYTEAFFGQGTRLTVV.

The chain recombines TRBV7-3 with TRBJ1-1; D is unresolved. Between the trimmed V and J ends, which lost 6 bases and 0 bases, there was a span of 35 bases. The length of the CDR3 is 22 residues. Per germline, CDR1 SGHTA and CDR2 FQGTGA. The CDR3 sequence is CASSSGSEFPNELDRMNTEAFF. For the CDR3, the DNA is TGTGCCAGCAGTTCGGGTTCAGAATTCCCGAATGAATTGGATCGAATGAACACTGAAGCTTTCTTT.

V gene TRBV5-1 combines with J gene TRBJ2-7; TRBD1 matches at 8 bases. The CDR3 covers 15 residues. V shed 0 bases and J 2 bases; nucleotides not matched to a gene: 4. Germline values: CDR1 SGHRS, CDR2 YFSETQ. CDR3 in DNA: TGCGCCAGCAGCTTGGGGGACAGGACACCCTACGAGCAGTACTTC. Its protein product is CASSLGDRTPYEQYF.

J is TRBJ1-2 and V is TRBV11-2, with 9 positions matching TRBD1. This CDR3 has 17 amino acids. V lost 5 bases to trimming and J lost 5 bases; unmatched junction nucleotides: 15. Per germline, CDR1 SGHAT and CDR2 FQNNGV. CDR3 DNA sequence: TGTGCCAGCAGCAAAACCGGGACAGGGTACGACTATTATGGCTACACCTTC. Encoded protein: CASSKTGTGYDYYGYTF.

The V and J genes are TRBV18 and TRBJ2-1; 7 nucleotides match TRBD2. Germline loops: CDR1 KGHSH, CDR2 LQKENI. V trimming: 0 bases; J trimming: 0 bases; junction bases outside the gene matches: 5. There are 17 residues in the CDR3. CDR3 sequence reads: CASSPPGGKSSYNEQFF. As DNA, the CDR3 is TGTGCCAGCTCACCACCGGGAGGGAAAAGCTCCTACAATGAGCAGTTCTTC.

The V and J genes are TRBV5-6 and TRBJ2-3, with D perhaps TRBD2 (6 bases). The CDR3 extends over 11 amino acids. Germline V lookup: CDR1 SGHDT, CDR2 YYEEEE. The ends were cut back, 2 bases at V and 13 bases at J, with 11 bases in the middle. The CDR3 spells CASSLSTSKYF. CDR3 nucleotides: TGTGCCAGCAGCTTATCAACTAGCAAGTATTTT.